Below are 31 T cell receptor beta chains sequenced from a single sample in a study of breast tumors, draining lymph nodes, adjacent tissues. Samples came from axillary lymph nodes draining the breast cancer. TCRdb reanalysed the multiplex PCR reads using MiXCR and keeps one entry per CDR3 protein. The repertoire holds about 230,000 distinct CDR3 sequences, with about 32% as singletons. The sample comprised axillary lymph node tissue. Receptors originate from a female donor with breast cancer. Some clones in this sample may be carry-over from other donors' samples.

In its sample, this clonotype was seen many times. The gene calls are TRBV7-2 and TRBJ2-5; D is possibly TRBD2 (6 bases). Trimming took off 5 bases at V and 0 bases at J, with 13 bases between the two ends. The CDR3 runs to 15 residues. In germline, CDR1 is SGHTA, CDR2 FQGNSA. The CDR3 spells CASSKTRTYQETQYF. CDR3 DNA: TGTGCCAGCAGCAAGACTAGGACCTACCAAGAGACCCAGTACTTC. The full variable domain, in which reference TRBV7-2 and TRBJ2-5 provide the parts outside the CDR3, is GAGVSQSPSNKVTEKGKDVELRCDPISGHTALYWYRQSLGQGLEFLIYFQGNSAPDKSGLPSDRFSAERTGGSVSTLTIQRTQQEDSAVYLCASSKTRTYQETQYFGPGTRLLVL.

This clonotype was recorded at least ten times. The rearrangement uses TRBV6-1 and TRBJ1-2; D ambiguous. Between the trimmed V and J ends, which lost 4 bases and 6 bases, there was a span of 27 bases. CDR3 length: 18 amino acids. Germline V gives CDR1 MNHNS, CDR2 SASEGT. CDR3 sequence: CASSGIPPTDLLRDGYTF. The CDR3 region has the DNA TGTGCCAGCAGTGGAATCCCCCCCACCGATCTACTGAGGGATGGCTACACCTTC.

The CDR3 DNA reads TGTGCCAGCACTCCTCGGCGGGCGTACAATGAGCAGTTCTTC. It encodes CASTPRRAYNEQFF. The gene calls are TRBV5-6 and TRBJ2-1, with TRBD2 as a possible D gene (5 bases). The CDR3 consists of 14 residues. V lost 6 bases to trimming and J lost 4 bases, with 14 bases between them. Germline V gives CDR1 SGHDT, CDR2 YYEEEE.

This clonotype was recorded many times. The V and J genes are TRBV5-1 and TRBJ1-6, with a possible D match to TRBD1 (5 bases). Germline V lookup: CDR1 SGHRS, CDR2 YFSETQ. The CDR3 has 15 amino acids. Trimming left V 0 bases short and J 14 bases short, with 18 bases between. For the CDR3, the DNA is TGCGCCAGCAGCTTGGGGACAAACGTTTGGGCTACCCTCCACTTT. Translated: CASSLGTNVWATLHF.

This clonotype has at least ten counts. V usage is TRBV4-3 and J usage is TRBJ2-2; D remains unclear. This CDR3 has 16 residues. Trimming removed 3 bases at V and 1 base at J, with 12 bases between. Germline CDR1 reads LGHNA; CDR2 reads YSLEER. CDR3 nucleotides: TGCGCCAGCAGCCACTACAAAGGAGTGAACACCGGGGAGCTGTTTTTT. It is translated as CASSHYKGVNTGELFF.

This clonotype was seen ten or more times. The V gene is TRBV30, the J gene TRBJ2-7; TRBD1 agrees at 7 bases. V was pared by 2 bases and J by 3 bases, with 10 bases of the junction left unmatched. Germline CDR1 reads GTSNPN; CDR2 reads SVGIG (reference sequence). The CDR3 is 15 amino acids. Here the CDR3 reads CAWSPRQGVGYEQYF. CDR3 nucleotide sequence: TGTGCCTGGAGTCCGAGACAGGGCGTCGGCTACGAGCAGTACTTC.

This CDR3 reads CASSQRGPARAFF. In DNA form, the CDR3 reads TGTGCCAGCAGCCAACGGGGCCCGGCCAGGGCTTTCTTT. The chain has TRBV3-2 and TRBJ1-1. TRBV3-2 is given as a pseudogene. The CDR3 has 13 residues.

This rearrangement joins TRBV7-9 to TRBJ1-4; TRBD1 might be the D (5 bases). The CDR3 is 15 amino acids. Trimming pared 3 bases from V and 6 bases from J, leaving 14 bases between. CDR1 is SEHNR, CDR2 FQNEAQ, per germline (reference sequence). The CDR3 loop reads CASSFSPGADEKLFF. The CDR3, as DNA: TGTGCCAGCAGCTTTTCCCCTGGGGCGGATGAAAAACTGTTTTTT.

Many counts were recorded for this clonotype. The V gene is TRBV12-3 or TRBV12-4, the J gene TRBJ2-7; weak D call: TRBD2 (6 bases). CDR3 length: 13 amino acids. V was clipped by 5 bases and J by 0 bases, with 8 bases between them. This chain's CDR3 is CASSRTISYEQYF. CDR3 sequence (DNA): TGTGCCAGCAGTCGGACTATCTCCTACGAGCAGTACTTC.

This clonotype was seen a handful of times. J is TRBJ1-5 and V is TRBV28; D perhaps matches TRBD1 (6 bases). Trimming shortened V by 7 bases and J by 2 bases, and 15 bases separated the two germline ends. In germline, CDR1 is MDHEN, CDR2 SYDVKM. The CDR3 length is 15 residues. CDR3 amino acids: CASIGGNWGNQPQHF. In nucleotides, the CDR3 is TGTGCCAGCATAGGGGGGAATTGGGGCAATCAGCCCCAGCATTTT.

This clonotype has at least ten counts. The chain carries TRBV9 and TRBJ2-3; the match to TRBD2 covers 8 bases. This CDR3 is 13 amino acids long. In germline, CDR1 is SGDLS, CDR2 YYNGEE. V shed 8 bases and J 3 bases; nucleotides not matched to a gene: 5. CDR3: CASKAGVTDTQYF. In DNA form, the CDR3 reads TGTGCCAGTAAAGCGGGAGTGACAGATACGCAGTATTTT.

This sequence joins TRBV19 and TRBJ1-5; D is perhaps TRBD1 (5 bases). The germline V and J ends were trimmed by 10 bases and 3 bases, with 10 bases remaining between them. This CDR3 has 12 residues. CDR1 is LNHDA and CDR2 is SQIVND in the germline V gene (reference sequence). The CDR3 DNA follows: TGTGCCACCCCGGACAACAATCAGCCCCAGCATTTT. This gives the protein CATPDNNQPQHF.

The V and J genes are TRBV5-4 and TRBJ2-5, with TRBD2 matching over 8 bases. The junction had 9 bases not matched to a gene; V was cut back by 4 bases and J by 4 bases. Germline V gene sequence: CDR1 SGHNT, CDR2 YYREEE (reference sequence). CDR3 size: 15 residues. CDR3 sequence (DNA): TGTGCCAGCAGCCTCATAGCGGGGAAGGGAGAGACCCAGTACTTC. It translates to CASSLIAGKGETQYF. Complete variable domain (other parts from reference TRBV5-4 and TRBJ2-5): ETGVTQSPTHLIKTRGQQVTLRCSSQSGHNTVSWYQQALGQGPQFIFQYYREEENGRGNFPPRFSGLQFPNYSSELNVNALELDDSALYLCASSLIAGKGETQYFGPGTRLLVL.

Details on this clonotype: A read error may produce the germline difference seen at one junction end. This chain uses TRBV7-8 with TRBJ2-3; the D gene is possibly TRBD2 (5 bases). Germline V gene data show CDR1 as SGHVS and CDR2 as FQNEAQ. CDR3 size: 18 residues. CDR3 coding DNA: TGTGCCAGCAGCTTAGCGGGGAGAACCCGGCTTCGCACACATACGCAGTATTTT. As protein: CASSLAGRTRLRTHTQYF.

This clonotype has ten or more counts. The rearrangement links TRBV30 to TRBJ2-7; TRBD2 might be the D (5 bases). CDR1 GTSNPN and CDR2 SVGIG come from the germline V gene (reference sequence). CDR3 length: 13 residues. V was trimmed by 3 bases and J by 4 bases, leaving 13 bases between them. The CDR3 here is CAWSRGSDYEQYF. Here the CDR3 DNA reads TGTGCCTGGAGCAGAGGGAGCGATTACGAGCAGTACTTC. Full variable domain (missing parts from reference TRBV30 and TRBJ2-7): SQTIHQWPATLVQPVGSPLSLECTVEGTSNPNLYWYRQAAGRGLQLLFYSVGIGQISSEVPQNLSASRPQDRQFILSSKKLLLSDSGFYLCAWSRGSDYEQYFGPGTRLTVT.

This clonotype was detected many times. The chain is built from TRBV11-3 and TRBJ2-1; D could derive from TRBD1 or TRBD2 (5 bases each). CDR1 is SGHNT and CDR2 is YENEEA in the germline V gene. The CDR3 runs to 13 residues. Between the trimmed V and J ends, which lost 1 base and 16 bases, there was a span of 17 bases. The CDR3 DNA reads TGTGCCAGCAGCTTAGTCTCCGGGGCGACCGAATTCTTC. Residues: CASSLVSGATEFF.

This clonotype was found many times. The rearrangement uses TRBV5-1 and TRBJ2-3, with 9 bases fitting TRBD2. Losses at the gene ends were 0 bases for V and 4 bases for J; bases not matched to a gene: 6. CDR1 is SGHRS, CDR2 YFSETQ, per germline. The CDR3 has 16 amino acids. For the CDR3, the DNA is TGCGCCAGCAGCTTGGCTCGGACTAGCGAACCAGATACGCAGTATTTT. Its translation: CASSLARTSEPDTQYF.

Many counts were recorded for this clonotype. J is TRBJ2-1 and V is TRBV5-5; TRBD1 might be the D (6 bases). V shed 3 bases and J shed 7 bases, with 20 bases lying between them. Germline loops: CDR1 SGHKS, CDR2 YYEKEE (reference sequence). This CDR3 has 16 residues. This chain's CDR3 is CASSSAGTLLGNEQFF. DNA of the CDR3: TGTGCCAGCAGCTCAGCCGGGACACTCTTAGGGAATGAGCAGTTCTTC.

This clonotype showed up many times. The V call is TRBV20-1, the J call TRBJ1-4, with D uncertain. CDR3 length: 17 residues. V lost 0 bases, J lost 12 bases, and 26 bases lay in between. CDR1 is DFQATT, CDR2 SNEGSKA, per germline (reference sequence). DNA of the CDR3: TGCAGTGCTAGAGATGGGATCTTGGGGTCCCTCTCTGGTCAACTGTTTTTT. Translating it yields CSARDGILGSLSGQLFF.

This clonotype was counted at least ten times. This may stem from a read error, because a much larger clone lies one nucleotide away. CDR3 sequence (DNA): TGTGCCAGCAGCTTAGATCTAGACTCCGAGCAGTACTTC. Its protein product is CASSLDLDSEQYF. The chain has TRBV11-3 and TRBJ2-7; D remains ambiguous. V was cut by 0 bases and J by 6 bases, with 9 bases left in between. Germline V gives CDR1 SGHNT, CDR2 YENEEA. This CDR3 has 13 amino acids.

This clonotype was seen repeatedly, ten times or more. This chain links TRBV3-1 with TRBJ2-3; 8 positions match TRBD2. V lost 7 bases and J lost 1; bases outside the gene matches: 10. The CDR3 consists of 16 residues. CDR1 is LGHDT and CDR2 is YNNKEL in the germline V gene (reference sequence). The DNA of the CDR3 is TGTGCCAGCAAGTGGGATAGCGGGATAGGCACAGATACGCAGTATTTT. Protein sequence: CASKWDSGIGTDTQYF.

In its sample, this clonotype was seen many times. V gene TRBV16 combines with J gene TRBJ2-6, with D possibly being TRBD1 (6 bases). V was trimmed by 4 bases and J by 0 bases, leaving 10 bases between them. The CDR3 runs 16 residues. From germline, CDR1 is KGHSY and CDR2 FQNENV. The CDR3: CASSRGLDSGANVLTF. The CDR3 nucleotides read TGTGCCAGCAGCCGGGGGCTTGACTCTGGGGCCAACGTCCTGACTTTC.

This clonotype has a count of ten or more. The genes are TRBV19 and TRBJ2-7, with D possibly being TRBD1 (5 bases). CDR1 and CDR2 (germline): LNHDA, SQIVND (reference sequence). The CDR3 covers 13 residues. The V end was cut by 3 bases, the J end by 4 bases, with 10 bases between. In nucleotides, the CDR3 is TGTGCCAGTAGTATGGGTAGGGGATACGAGCAGTACTTC. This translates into CASSMGRGYEQYF.

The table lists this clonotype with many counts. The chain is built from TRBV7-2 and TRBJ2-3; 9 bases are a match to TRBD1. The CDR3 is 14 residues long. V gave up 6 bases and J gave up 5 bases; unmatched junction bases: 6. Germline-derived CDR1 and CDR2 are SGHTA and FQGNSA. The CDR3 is CASSTDRGRDTQYF. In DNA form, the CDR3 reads TGTGCCAGCAGTACGGACAGGGGTCGAGATACGCAGTATTTT. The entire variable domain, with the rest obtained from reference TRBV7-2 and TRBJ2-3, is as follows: GAGVSQSPSNKVTEKGKDVELRCDPISGHTALYWYRQSLGQGLEFLIYFQGNSAPDKSGLPSDRFSAERTGGSVSTLTIQRTQQEDSAVYLCASSTDRGRDTQYFGPGTRLTVL.

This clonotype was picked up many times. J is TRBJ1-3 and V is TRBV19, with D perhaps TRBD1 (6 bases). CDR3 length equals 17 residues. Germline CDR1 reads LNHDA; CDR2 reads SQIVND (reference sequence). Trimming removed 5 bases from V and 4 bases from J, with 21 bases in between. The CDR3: CASSGAFRGQPGNTIYF. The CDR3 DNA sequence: TGTGCCAGTAGTGGTGCTTTTCGTGGACAGCCAGGAAACACCATATATTTT.

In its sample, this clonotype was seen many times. DNA of the CDR3: TGTGCCAGCTCACCGGCCAGGGGAAATTCACCCCTCCACTTT. The encoded protein is CASSPARGNSPLHF. The chain employs TRBV18 and TRBJ1-6; D is possibly TRBD1 (6 bases). This CDR3 comprises 14 residues. The germline V gene has CDR1 KGHSH and CDR2 LQKENI. Trimming left V 3 bases short and J 7 bases short, with 10 bases between.

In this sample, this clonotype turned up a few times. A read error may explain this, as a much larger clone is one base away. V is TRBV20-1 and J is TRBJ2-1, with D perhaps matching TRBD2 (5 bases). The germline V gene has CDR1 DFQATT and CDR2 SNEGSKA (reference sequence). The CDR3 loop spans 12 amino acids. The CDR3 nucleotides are TGCAGCGCGGAGAGGGTTAACAATGAGCCGTTCTTC. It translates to CSAERVNNEPFF.

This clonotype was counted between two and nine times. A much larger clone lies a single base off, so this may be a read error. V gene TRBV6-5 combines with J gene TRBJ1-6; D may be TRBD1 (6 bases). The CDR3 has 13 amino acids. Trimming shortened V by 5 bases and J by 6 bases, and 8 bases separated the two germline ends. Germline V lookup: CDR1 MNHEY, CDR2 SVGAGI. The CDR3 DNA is TGTGCCAGCAGTCACAGGGCTAATTCACCCCTCCACTTT. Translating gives CASSHRANSPLHF.

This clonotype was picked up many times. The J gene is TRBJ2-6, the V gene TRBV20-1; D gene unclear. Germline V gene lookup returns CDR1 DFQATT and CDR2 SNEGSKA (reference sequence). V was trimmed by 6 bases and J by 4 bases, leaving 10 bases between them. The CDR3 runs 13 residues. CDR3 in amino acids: CSAIQEGANVLTF. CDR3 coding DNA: TGCAGTGCCATTCAGGAGGGGGCCAACGTCCTGACTTTC.

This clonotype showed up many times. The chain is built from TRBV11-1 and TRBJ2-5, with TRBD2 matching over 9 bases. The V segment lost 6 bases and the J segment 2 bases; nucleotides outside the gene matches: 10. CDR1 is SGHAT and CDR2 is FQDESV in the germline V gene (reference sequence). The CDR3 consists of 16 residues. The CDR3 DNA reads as TGTGCCAGCAGTGCATTCCTAGCGGGGAGACAAGAGACCCAGTACTTC. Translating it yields CASSAFLAGRQETQYF. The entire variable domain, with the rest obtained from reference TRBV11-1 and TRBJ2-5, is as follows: EAEVAQSPRYKITEKSQAVAFWCDPISGHATLYWYRQILGQGPELLVQFQDESVVDDSQLPKDRFSAERLKGVDSTLKIQPAELGDSAMYLCASSAFLAGRQETQYFGPGTRLLVL.

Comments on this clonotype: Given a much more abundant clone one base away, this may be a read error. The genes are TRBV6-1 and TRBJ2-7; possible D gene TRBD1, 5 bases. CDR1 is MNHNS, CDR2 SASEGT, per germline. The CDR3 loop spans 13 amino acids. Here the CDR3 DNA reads TGTGCCACCTCGACAGAGCCCTCCTACGAGCAGTGCTTC. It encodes CATSTEPSYEQCF.